This TCR beta chain was captured in a study of Tregs in tolerant kidney transplant recipients. The CDR3 is 13 amino acids. The V end was cut by 6 bases, the J end by 1 base, with 10 bases between. CDR1 KGHSH and CDR2 LQKENI come from the germline V gene. Sequencing used immunoSEQ multiplex PCR; TCRdb keeps in-frame clones, though not all of them. The table lists some 100,000 clones, around nine tenths of them singletons. This TCR was sampled from a human donor in good health. Sequenced input: CD4+ T cells from blood. The chain is built from TRBV18 and TRBJ2-7, with unresolved D. The DNA of the CDR3 is TGTGCCAGCTCCCCCTACAGTTCCTACGAGCAGTACTTC. Translation: CASSPYSSYEQYF.